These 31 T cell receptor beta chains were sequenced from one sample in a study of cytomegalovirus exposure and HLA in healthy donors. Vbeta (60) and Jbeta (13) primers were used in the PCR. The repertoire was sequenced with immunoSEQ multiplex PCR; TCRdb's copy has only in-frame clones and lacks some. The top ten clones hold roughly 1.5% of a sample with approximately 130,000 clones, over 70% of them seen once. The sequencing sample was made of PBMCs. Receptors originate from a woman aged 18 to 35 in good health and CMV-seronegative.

CDR3 residues: CASSVEQGSSYEQYF. CDR3 DNA: TGTGCCAGCAGCGTTGAACAGGGTAGCTCCTACGAGCAGTACTTC. The chain has TRBV7-2 and TRBJ2-5; the D gene is possibly TRBD1 (6 bases). The assigned J gene may be wrong: the sequence end matches TRBJ2-7 better. The CDR3 sequence is 15 residues long. Per the germline V gene, CDR1 is SGHTA and CDR2 is FQGNSA.

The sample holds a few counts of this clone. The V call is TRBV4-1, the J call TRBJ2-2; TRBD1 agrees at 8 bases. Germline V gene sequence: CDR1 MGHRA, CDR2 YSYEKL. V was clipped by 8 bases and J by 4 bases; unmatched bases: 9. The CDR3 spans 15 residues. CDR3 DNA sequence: TGCGCCAGCGGGGACAGGACCCGGAGCACCGGGGAGCTGTTTTTT. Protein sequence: CASGDRTRSTGELFF.

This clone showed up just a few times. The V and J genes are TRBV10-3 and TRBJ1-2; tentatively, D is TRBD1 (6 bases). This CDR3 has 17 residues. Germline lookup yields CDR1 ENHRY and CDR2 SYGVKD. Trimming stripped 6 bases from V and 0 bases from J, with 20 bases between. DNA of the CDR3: TGTGCCATCAGCGATCCCTCCCAGGGGTCTCCTAACTATGGCTACACCTTC. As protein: CAISDPSQGSPNYGYTF.

DNA of the CDR3: TGTGCCAGCAGCTTGCAACTAGCGACCTACAATGAGCAGTTCTTC. Its translation is CASSLQLATYNEQFF. J is TRBJ2-1 and V is TRBV5-5; 7 positions agree with TRBD2. The J segment lost 2 bases and the V segment lost 1 base, leaving 3 bases of the junction unmatched. CDR1 and CDR2 from the germline V gene are SGHKS and YYEKEE (reference sequence). The CDR3 has 15 amino acids.

The CDR3 nucleotides are TGCGCCAGCACTTGGGGACAGGGGTTTCGGCAGCCCCAGCATTTT. Translated, it gives CASTWGQGFRQPQHF. The chain joins TRBV10-2 to TRBJ1-5; TRBD1 agrees at 10 bases. Germline-derived CDR1 and CDR2 are WSHSY and SAAADI. The CDR3 spans 15 residues. V was clipped by 7 bases and J by 7 bases; unmatched bases: 10.

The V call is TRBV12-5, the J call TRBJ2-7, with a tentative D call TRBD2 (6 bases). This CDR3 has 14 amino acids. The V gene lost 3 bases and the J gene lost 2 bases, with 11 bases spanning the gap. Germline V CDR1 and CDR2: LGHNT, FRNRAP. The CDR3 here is CASGLGAGPYEQYF. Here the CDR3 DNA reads TGTGCTAGTGGTTTAGGAGCGGGTCCCTACGAGCAGTACTTC. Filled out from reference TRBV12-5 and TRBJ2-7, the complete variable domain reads DARVTQTPRHKVTEMGQEVTMRCQPILGHNTVFWYRQTMMQGLELLAYFRNRAPLDDSGMPKDRFSAEMPDATLATLKIQPSEPRDSAVYFCASGLGAGPYEQYFGPGTRLTVT.

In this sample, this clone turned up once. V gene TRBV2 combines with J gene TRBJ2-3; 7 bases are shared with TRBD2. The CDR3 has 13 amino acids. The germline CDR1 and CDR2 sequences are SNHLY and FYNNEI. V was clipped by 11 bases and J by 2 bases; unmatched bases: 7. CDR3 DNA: TGTGCCGGGGGGGGAGCGAACACAGATACGCAGTATTTT. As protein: CAGGGANTDTQYF.

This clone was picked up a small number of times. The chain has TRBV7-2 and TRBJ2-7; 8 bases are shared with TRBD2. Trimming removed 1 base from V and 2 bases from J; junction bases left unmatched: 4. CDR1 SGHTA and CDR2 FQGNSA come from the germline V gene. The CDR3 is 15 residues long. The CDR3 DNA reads TGTGCCAGCAGCTTAGACATCGGGAGGGCCTACGAGCAGTACTTC. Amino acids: CASSLDIGRAYEQYF.

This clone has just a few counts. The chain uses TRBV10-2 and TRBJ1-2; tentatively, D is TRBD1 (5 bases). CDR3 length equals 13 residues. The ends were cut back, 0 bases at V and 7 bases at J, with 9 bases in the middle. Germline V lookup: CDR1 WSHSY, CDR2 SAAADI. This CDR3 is CASSESIGVGYTF. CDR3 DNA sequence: TGCGCCAGCAGTGAGTCGATAGGGGTTGGCTACACCTTC.

The CDR3 here is CASSFRTGTYEQYF. CDR3 sequence (DNA): TGTGCCAGCAGCTTTCGTACAGGGACCTACGAGCAGTACTTC. The chain combines TRBV5-4 with TRBJ2-7; possible D gene TRBD1, 6 bases. The V end lost 2 bases, the J end lost 2 bases, and 11 bases lay between the germline ends. The CDR3 has 14 amino acids. CDR1 SGHNT and CDR2 YYREEE come from the germline V gene (reference sequence).

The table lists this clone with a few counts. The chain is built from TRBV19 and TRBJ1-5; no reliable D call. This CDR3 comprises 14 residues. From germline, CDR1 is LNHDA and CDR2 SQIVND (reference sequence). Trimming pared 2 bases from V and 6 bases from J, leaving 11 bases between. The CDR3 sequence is CASSIWMGSQPQHF. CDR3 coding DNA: TGTGCCAGTAGTATATGGATGGGGAGTCAGCCCCAGCATTTT.

The CDR3 reads CASTRSQSYNEQFF. CDR3 nucleotide sequence: TGTGCCAGCACCCGGAGTCAGAGCTACAATGAGCAGTTCTTC. The rearrangement joins TRBV28 to TRBJ2-1, with D unresolved. Between the trimmed V and J ends, which lost 7 bases and 3 bases, there was a span of 13 bases. The CDR3 has 14 residues. Germline CDR1 reads MDHEN; CDR2 reads SYDVKM.

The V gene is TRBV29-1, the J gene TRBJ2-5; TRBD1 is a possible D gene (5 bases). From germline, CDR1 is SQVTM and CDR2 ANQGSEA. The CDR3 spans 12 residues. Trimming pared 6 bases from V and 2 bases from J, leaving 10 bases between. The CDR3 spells CSVRTTQETQYF. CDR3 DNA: TGCAGCGTCCGGACAACGCAAGAGACCCAGTACTTC.

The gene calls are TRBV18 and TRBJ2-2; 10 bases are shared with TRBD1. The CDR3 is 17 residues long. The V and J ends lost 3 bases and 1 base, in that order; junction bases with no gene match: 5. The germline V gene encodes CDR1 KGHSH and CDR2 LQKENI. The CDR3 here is CASSPQRTGGNTGELFF. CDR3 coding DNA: TGTGCCAGCTCACCTCAGCGGACAGGGGGGAACACCGGGGAGCTGTTTTTT.

CDR3 nucleotide sequence: TGTGCCAGCAGTGCAGGACTAGCCGATACGCAGTATTTT. Protein sequence: CASSAGLADTQYF. The V gene is TRBV6-5, the J gene TRBJ2-3; 8 bases line up with TRBD2. The CDR3 runs 13 residues. The junction had 4 bases not matched to a gene; V was cut back by 5 bases and J by 6 bases. CDR1 and CDR2 (germline): MNHEY, SVGAGI.

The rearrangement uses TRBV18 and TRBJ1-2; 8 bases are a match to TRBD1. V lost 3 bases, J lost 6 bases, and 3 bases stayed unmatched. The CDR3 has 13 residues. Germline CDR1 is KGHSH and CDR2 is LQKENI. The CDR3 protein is CASSPQGANGYTF. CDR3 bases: TGTGCCAGCTCACCCCAGGGGGCTAATGGCTACACCTTC. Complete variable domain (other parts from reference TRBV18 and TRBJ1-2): NAGVMQNPRHLVRRRGQEARLRCSPMKGHSHVYWYRQLPEEGLKFMVYLQKENIIDESGMPKERFSAEFPKEGPSILRIQQVVRGDSAAYFCASSPQGANGYTFGSGTRLTVV.

Here the CDR3 DNA reads TGCGCCAGCAGCCAAGAGTGGACAGGGGCGTCCTACGAGCAGTACTTC. Translation: CASSQEWTGASYEQYF. This chain links TRBV4-1 with TRBJ2-7; 9 bases agree with TRBD1. The junction had 4 bases not matched to a gene; V was cut back by 0 bases and J by 1 base. This CDR3 has 16 amino acids. Germline lookup yields CDR1 MGHRA and CDR2 YSYEKL.

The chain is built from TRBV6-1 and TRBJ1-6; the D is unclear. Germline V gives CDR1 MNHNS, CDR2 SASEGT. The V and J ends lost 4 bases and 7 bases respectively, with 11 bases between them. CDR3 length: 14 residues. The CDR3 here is CASSAQVDNSPLHF. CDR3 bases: TGTGCCAGCAGTGCTCAGGTTGACAATTCACCCCTCCACTTT.

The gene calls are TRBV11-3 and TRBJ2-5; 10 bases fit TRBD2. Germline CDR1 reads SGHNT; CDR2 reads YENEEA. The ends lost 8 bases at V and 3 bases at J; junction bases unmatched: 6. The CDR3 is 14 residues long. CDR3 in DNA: TGTGCCAGCGCGAGCGGGGGGGGAAAAGAGACCCAGTACTTC. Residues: CASASGGGKETQYF.

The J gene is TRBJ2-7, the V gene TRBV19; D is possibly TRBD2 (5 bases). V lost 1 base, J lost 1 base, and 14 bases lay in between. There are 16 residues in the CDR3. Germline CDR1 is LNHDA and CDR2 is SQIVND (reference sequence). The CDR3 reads CASSIGGRSYSYEQYF. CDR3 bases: TGTGCCAGTAGTATAGGAGGGCGGTCCTATTCCTACGAGCAGTACTTC.

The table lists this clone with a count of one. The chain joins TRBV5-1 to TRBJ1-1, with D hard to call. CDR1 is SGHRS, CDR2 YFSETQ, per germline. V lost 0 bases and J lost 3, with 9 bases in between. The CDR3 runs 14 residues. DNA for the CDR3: TGCGCCAGCAGCTTGGTTGGCACACACACTGAAGCTTTCTTT. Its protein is CASSLVGTHTEAFF.

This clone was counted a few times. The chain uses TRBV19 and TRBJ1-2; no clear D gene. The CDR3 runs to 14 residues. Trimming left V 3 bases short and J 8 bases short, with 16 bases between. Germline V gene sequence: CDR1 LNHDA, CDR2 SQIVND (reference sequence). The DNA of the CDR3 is TGTGCCAGTAGTATTCAGAATACTATCTGGGGCTACACCTTC. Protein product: CASSIQNTIWGYTF. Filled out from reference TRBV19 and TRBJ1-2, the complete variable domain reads DGGITQSPKYLFRKEGQNVTLSCEQNLNHDAMYWYRQDPGQGLRLIYYSQIVNDFQKGDIAEGYSVSREKKESFPLTVTSAQKNPTAFYLCASSIQNTIWGYTFGSGTRLTVV.

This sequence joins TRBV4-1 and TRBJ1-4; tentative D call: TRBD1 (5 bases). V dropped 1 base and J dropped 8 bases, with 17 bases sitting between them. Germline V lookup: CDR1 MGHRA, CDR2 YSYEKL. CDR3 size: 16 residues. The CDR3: CASSQGVQGSEEKLFF. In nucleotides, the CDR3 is TGCGCCAGCAGCCAAGGGGTCCAGGGCTCAGAAGAAAAACTGTTTTTT.

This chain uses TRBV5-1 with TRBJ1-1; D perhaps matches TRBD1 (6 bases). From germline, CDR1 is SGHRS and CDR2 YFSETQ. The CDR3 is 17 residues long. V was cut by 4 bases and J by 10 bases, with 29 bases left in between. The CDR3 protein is CASSRGGTQGTLLGAFF. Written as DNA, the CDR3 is TGCGCCAGCAGCCGAGGTGGCACGCAAGGGACACTTCTCGGAGCTTTCTTT.

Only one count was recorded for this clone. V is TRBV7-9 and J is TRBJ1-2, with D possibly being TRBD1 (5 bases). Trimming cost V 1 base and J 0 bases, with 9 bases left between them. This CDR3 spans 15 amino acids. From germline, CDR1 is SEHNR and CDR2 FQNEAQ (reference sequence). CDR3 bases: TGTGCCAGCAGCTTAGGACAGTCACCTAACTATGGCTACACCTTC. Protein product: CASSLGQSPNYGYTF.

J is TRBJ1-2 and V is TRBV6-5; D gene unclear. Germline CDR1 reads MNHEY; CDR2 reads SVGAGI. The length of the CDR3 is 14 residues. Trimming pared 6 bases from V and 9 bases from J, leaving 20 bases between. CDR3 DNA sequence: TGTGCCAGCAGCCGCTTTGAGGGAGATAGAAGCTACACCTTC. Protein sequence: CASSRFEGDRSYTF.

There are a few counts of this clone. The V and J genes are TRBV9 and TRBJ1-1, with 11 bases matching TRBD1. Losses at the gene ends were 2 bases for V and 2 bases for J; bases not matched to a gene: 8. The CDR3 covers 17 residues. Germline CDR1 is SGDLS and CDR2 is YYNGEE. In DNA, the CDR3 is TGTGCCAGCAGCGTCTCCACCGGACAGGGGGCAAACACTGAAGCTTTCTTT. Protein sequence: CASSVSTGQGANTEAFF.

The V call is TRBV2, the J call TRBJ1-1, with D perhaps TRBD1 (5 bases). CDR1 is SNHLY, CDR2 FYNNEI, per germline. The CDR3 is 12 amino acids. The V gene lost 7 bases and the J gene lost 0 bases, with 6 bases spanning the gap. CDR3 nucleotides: TGTGCCAGCAACAGGTTGAACACTGAAGCTTTCTTT. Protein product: CASNRLNTEAFF.

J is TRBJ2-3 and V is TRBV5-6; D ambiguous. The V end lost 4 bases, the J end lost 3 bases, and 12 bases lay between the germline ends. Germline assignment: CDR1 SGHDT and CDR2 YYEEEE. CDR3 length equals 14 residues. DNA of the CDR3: TGTGCCAGCAGCCCGCGCGGTCTTACAGATACGCAGTATTTT. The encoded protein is CASSPRGLTDTQYF. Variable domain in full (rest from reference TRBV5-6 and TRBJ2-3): DAGVTQSPTHLIKTRGQQVTLRCSPKSGHDTVSWYQQALGQGPQFIFQYYEEEERQRGNFPDRFSGHQFPNYSSELNVNALLLGDSALYLCASSPRGLTDTQYFGPGTRLTVL.

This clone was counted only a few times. Written as DNA, the CDR3 is TGTGCCAGCAGTTACGACAGGGGCTTCTACAATGAGCAGTTCTTC. Translating it yields CASSYDRGFYNEQFF. The gene calls are TRBV6-5 and TRBJ2-1, with TRBD1 identical over 8 bases. From germline, CDR1 is MNHEY and CDR2 SVGAGI. V shed 2 bases, J shed 3 bases, and the junction held 3 bases outside the gene matches. The CDR3 totals 15 residues.

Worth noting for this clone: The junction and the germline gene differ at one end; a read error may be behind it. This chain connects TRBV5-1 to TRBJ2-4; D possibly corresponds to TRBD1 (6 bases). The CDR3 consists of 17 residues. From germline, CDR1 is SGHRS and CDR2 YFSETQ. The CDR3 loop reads CASSLGPETGAGNSQYF. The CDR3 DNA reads TGCGCCAGCAGCCTTGGCCCTGAGACAGGCGCAGGAAACAGTCAGTACTTC.